A selection of T cell receptor beta chains follows, all from one sample in a study of T cells of healthy individuals. MiXCR, applied by TCRdb to the 5' RACE reads, yields one record per CDR3 protein. The repertoire holds tens of thousands of distinct CDR3 sequences, with about a sixth as singletons. All receptors come from a human donor in good health. Each CDR3 is given with its conserved first and last residue. The order of the fields is D gene, J gene, V gene, clone size, CDR3 protein, CDR3 DNA. The D gene is left open where the match is weak. Some rows have no size entry. The others give once, few or many, or a class for an expanded clone.

NA TRBJ2-5 TRBV19 NA CASSIRETQYF TGTGCCAGTAGTATTAGGGAGACCCAGTACTTC
NA TRBJ1-4 TRBV2 many CASRTLSEKLFF TGTGCCAGCAGAACCCTTTCGGAAAAACTGTTTTTT
NA TRBJ2-1 TRBV18 many CASSLGGDTPYNEQFF TGTGCCAGCTCACTTGGGGGGGACACCCCCTACAATGAGCAGTTCTTC
TRBD2 TRBJ2-4 TRBV4-1 many CASSIAGAKNIQYF TGCGCCAGCAGCATAGCGGGAGCGAAAAACATTCAGTACTTC
NA TRBJ1-1 TRBV9 NA CASSVGWELNTEAFF TGTGCCAGCAGCGTAGGGTGGGAATTGAACACTGAAGCTTTCTTT
NA TRBJ1-5 TRBV2 NA CASSQSVQPQHF TGTGCCAGCAGTCAGTCAGTCCAGCCCCAGCATTTT
NA TRBJ2-7 TRBV28 few CASRRQSSGYEQYF TGTGCCAGCAGGAGACAGAGCTCGGGCTACGAGCAGTACTTC
NA TRBJ1-4 TRBV4-1 NA CASSQEGWGSNEKLFF TGCGCCAGCAGCCAAGAGGGATGGGGCTCTAATGAAAAACTGTTTTTT
TRBD2 TRBJ2-3 TRBV4-2 NA CASSQALAGGPDTDTQYF TGTGCCAGCAGCCAAGCCCTAGCGGGGGGGCCGGACACAGATACGCAGTATTTT
NA TRBJ2-3 TRBV5-1 few CASSLVETGSTDTQYF TGCGCCAGCAGCTTGGTGGAGACAGGAAGCACAGATACGCAGTATTTT
NA TRBJ2-7 TRBV4-1 many CASSQVPGEGEQYF TGCGCCAGCAGCCAAGTCCCAGGGGAGGGCGAGCAGTACTTC
NA TRBJ2-3 TRBV7-6 few CASSSGTLRADTQYF TGTGCCAGCAGCTCTGGGACCCTGAGGGCAGATACGCAGTATTTT
NA TRBJ1-5 TRBV4-2 NA CASSQDYAQPNQPQHF TGTGCCAGCAGCCAAGATTATGCACAGCCTAATCAGCCCCAGCATTTT
TRBD1 TRBJ1-3 TRBV6-5 many CASSYSKGAGNTIYF TGTGCCAGCAGTTACTCTAAGGGGGCAGGAAACACCATATATTTT